The next 9 T cell receptor beta chains were all read from a single sample in a study of CD8+CD57+ T cells in acquired aplastic anemia. TCR beta VDJ combinations and CDR3 sequences were profiled from genomic DNA. Each CDR3 protein is one row after TCRdb ran MiXCR on the reads. The repertoire holds 150,000 to 200,000 distinct CDR3 sequences, with less than 50% as singletons. Before being chosen for sequencing, patients had shown CD8+CD57+ cell expansion by flow cytometry. The sample consisted of sorted CD4+, CD8+, or CD8+CD57+ T cells (not recorded which) from PBMCs. The receptor set was obtained from a human donor with aplastic anemia.

A few counts support this clonotype. The V gene is TRBV7-2, the J gene TRBJ2-1, with TRBD1 matching 9 bases. Germline V gene sequence: CDR1 SGHTA, CDR2 FQGNSA. With 1 base clipped from V and 5 bases from J, the junction kept 12 bases outside the gene matches. This CDR3 has 18 residues. CDR3: CASSLEDRGTPWNNEQFF. CDR3 DNA sequence: TGTGCCAGCAGCTTAGAGGACAGGGGTACTCCTTGGAACAATGAGCAGTTCTTC.

As to this clonotype: One base away lies a much larger clone, so this may be a sequencing read error. The chain employs TRBV12-3 or TRBV12-4 and TRBJ2-5, with 8 bases aligning to TRBD2. V trimming: 8 bases; J trimming: 7 bases; junction bases outside the gene matches: 21. CDR3 length: 17 amino acids. CDR3 DNA: TGTGCCAGCTCTCTTGGGGGTGCGGGAGGTTGGTGGCGGACCCAGTACTTC. Translating it yields CASSLGGAGGWWRTQYF.

The rearrangement uses TRBV6-1 and TRBJ2-7, with 7 nucleotides matching TRBD1. Germline V gene data show CDR1 as MNHNS and CDR2 as SASEGT. The J segment lost 2 bases and the V segment lost 3 bases, leaving 16 bases of the junction unmatched. The CDR3 is made up of 18 amino acids. The CDR3: CASSDNLGQLSYTYEQYF. In nucleotides, the CDR3 is TGTGCCAGCAGTGATAATTTGGGACAGTTGAGTTACACCTACGAGCAGTACTTC.

This clonotype has at least ten counts. CDR3 region: CASSSGGANQPQHF. The CDR3 DNA sequence: TGTGCCAGCAGCTCCGGAGGAGCAAATCAGCCCCAGCATTTT. This rearrangement joins TRBV9 to TRBJ1-5; D unresolved. CDR1 is SGDLS and CDR2 is YYNGEE in the germline V gene. V gave up 4 bases and J gave up 4 bases, with 12 bases separating them. This CDR3 is built from 14 residues.

This sequence joins TRBV24-1 and TRBJ1-1, with D perhaps matching TRBD1 (5 bases). Germline values: CDR1 KGHDR, CDR2 SFDVKD. The CDR3 is made up of 13 amino acids. V was trimmed by 3 bases and J by 1 base, leaving 5 bases between them. Here the CDR3 reads CATSDGQNTEAFF. As DNA, the CDR3 is TGTGCCACCAGTGATGGACAGAACACTGAAGCTTTCTTT.

Notes on this clonotype: A junction boundary mismatches the germline segment, possibly from a read error. The chain couples TRBV15 to TRBJ2-7; tentatively, D is TRBD1 or TRBD2 (5 bases each). CDR1 LNHNV and CDR2 YYDKDF come from the germline V gene (reference sequence). This CDR3 has 15 residues. The CDR3 DNA sequence: TGTGCCACCAGCAGAGATAGAGGGGAACTCTACGTGCAGTACTTC. Translated, it gives CATSRDRGELYVQYF.

Points on this clonotype: Lacking the conserved final phenylalanine or tryptophan, this CDR3 likely reflects a read error. The DNA is omitted, as the CDR3 cannot be located on it reliably, and the CDR3 follows TCRdb's listing. This chain's CDR3 is CASEGQANNNSPIHS. The V gene is TRBV2, the J gene TRBJ1-6; TRBD1, as called in the table, went unchecked against the DNA. Germline V gene data show CDR1 as SNHLY and CDR2 as FYNNEI. Inclusive of both ends, the CDR3 amounts to 15 amino acids.

This clonotype was picked up many times. The chain couples TRBV9 to TRBJ2-7, with D unclear. Germline values: CDR1 SGDLS, CDR2 YYNGEE. V lost 5 bases and J 4 bases, leaving 19 bases between the germline ends. The CDR3 covers 15 residues. CDR3 amino acids: CASSAMADSSYEQYF. Here the CDR3 DNA reads TGTGCCAGCAGTGCGATGGCAGATTCCTCGTACGAGCAGTACTTC.

About this clonotype: At one of its ends the junction is not consistent with the germline gene, which may arise from a read error. V usage is TRBV24-1 and J usage is TRBJ1-5; the D is unclear. CDR1 KGHDR and CDR2 SFDVKD come from the germline V gene. CDR3 size: 13 residues. This CDR3 reads CTTSERVAQPQHF. The CDR3 coding sequence is TGTACCACCAGTGAAAGGGTGGCTCAGCCCCAGCATTTT.